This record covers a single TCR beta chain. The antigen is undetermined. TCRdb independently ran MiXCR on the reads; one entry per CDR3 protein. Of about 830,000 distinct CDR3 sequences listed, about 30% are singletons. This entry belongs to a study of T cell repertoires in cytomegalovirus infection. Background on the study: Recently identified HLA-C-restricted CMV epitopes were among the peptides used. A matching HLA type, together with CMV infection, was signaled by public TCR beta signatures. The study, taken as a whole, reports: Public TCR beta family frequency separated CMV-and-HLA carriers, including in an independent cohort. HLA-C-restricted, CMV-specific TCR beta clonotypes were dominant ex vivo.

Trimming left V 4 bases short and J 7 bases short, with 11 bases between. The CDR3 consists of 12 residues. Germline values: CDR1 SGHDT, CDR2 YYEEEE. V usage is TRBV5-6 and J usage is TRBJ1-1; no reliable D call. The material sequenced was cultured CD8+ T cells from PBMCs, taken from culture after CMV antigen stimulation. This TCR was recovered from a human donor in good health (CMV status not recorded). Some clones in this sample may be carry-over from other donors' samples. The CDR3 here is CASSQAHFEAFF. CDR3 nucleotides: TGTGCCAGCAGCCAGGCACACTTTGAAGCTTTCTTT. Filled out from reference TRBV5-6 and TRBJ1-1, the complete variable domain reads DAGVTQSPTHLIKTRGQQVTLRCSPKSGHDTVSWYQQALGQGPQFIFQYYEEEERQRGNFPDRFSGHQFPNYSSELNVNALLLGDSALYLCASSQAHFEAFFGQGTRLTVV.